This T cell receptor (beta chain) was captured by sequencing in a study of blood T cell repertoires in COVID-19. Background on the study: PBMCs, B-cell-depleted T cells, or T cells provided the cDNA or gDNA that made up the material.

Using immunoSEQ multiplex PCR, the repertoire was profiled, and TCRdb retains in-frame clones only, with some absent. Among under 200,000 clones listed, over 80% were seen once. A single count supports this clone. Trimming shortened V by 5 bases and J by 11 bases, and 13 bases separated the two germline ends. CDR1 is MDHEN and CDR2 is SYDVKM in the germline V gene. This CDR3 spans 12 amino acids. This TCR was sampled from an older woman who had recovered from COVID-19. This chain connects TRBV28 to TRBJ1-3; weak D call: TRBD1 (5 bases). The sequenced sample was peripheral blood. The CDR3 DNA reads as TGTGCCAGCAGTGGCGGGGGGGAGTCCATATATTTT. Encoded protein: CASSGGGESIYF.